The clone carrying this TCR beta chain turned up a few times. Primed by a sample-barcoded 5' primer and a J-beta primer mix, a second PCR proceeded for 7 to 11 cycles. TCRdb itself ran the 5' RACE reads through MiXCR, one entry per CDR3 protein. The top ten hold more than 4% of the sample, which has some 1,500,000 distinct CDR3 sequences, roughly 43% seen once. The germline CDR1 and CDR2 sequences are SNHLY and FYNNEI. This CDR3 contains 15 residues. Trimming cost V 4 bases and J 11 bases; bases outside gene matches: 16. The data are from a study of blood T cells in healthy people across ages. The chain uses TRBV2 and TRBJ2-5; TRBD2 agrees at 7 bases. This clonotype originated in a woman younger than 30 in good health. Sample: blood. In nucleotides, the CDR3 is TGTGCCAGCAGTGGAAACGGACTAGAGCTCGGGGAGCAGTACTTC. This codes for CASSGNGLELGEQYF. Full variable domain (rest looked up from reference TRBV2 and TRBJ2-5): EPEVTQTPSHQVTQMGQEVILRCVPISNHLYFYWYRQILGQKVEFLVSFYNNEISEKSEIFDDQFSVERPDGSNFTLKIRSTKLEDSAMYFCASSGNGLELGEQYFGPGTRLLVL.